This T cell receptor beta chain was identified during a study of T cell responses to AZD1222 COVID-19 vaccine (dated by TCRdb to the early 2020s). Context from the whole study: AZD1222 recipients with second doses at about 4 weeks or about 12 weeks were pooled, because spike-specific TCR depth and breadth did not differ between schedules. TCR sequencing was performed for about 250 trial participants, of whom about 200 were given two doses of AZD1222 and approximately 26 were given two doses of MenACWY control vaccine. Trial participants were enrolled into age subgroups of 18-55, 56-69 and 70-plus years, which contained approximately 150, 28 and 58 TCR-sequenced participants, respectively.

Study-wide findings and limitations: Participants were mostly white British, with more females than males. The authors suggested clonal diversity may have been underestimated. Conclusions about previously exposed vaccinees are limited, since just five or six AZD1222 recipients were seropositive for SARS-CoV-2 at baseline. Reportedly, almost half of the unique spike-specific TCRs recognized epitopes lying outside the regions that are mutated in the B.1.351 and B.1.1.7 variants. Vaccine-associated CD4 TCRs spanned the whole spike protein, with dominant responses in regions 160-218 and 743-854. Because no day 14 peak-response samples were available, the repertoires could be characterized only after the peak T cell response. In the small 56-69-year group, the increase in depth fell short of significance, most likely because of low power. After two AZD1222 doses, both the breadth and the depth of spike-specific TCRs were significantly higher than at day 0 and than in MenACWY recipients.

This clone was seen more than once but under ten times. Its specific antigen is unknown. Base quality data are lacking; no much larger clone is found one base away. The CDR3 regions of human TCRbeta chains were subjected to immunosequencing. Under the source paper's analysis protocol: TCRs in the repertoires were compared against a reference library of SARS-CoV-2-specific TCRs that had been generated with the MIRA antigen-specificity platform. Breadth was defined as the fraction of unique TCRs that were SARS-CoV-2-associated, and depth was defined as the fraction of total T cells that were SARS-CoV-2-associated. Using the MIRA data, each spike-specific TCR was assigned both to the spike region to which the TCR was reactive and to a CD4 or CD8 class. Log10-transformed breadth and depth values were compared by one-way ANOVA with Sidak's multiple comparisons tests. Drawn from immuneACCESS, this table holds only the in-frame rearrangements with V and J called that TCRdb kept. Clones are partly lost; checked studies trace under half to an unresolved V gene and leave the rest unexplained. V and J calls and clone size are those listed in that table; D and trimming were worked out from the DNA. Recorded for this sample are about 150,000 clones; around 89% of them occurred a single time. The top ten hold less than 15% of the sample.

The meaning of the sample's time point label: baseline before first vaccination. Samples from vaccinated people were obtained from the UK trials COV001 and COV002, which included a single-blind randomized controlled phase 2/3 trial of AZD1222 (ChAdOx1 nCoV-19) in healthy adults. For TCRbeta chain sequencing, PBMC samples were collected from trial participants at day 0 and at day 28 after the second dose. From the cysteine up to the phenylalanine, the CDR3 has a length of 15 residues. The sequence is cut down to CDR3 DNA, 45 bases in frame from base 1. CDR1 and CDR2, looked up from the germline V gene (reference sequence), are LNHNV and YYDKDF. Germline trimming: 8 bases from V, 4 bases from J; junction bases outside gene matches: 7.

The sample here was peripheral blood, taken on day 0 of AZD1222 vaccination. This receptor was taken from an adult in good health. The rearranged segments are TRBV15 and TRBJ2-1, with 11 bases aligning to TRBD2. At the DNA level, the sequence is TGTGCCACCCGTAGCGGGGGGGCCTTATACAATGAGCAGTTCTTC. This is translated as CATRSGGALYNEQFF.